Following are 6 T cell receptor beta chains from one sample sequenced in a study of human T cells and chemical hapten exposure. TCRdb re-analysed the RACE reads in MiXCR, keeping a single row per CDR3 protein. The sample holds around 110,000 distinct CDR3 sequences; about 12% are singletons and the top ten take about 1.4%. Time point denoted: patch test 1, 2 weeks after DPC sensitization. As for treatment: therapeutic diphenylcyclopropenone sensitization with weekly scalp DPC. The sample here was whole blood, taken in connection with sensitization to the hapten diphenylcyclopropenone (DPC). The receptors were sampled from a woman aged 45 to 65 with alopecia areata. Some clones in this sample may be carry-over from other donors' samples.

This clonotype was seen many times. V and J are TRBV5-1 and TRBJ2-3; possible D gene TRBD1, 8 bases. Germline CDR1 SGHRS, CDR2 YFSETQ. CDR3 length: 18 residues. Deletions cut 1 base from V and 0 bases from J, with 18 bases between. The CDR3 DNA follows: TGCGCCAGCAGCTTGCTACAGGGGGGGTCCGCTAGCACAGATACGCAGTATTTT. It encodes CASSLLQGGSASTDTQYF.

This clonotype came up many times. The chain uses TRBV2 and TRBJ2-2; D is unresolved. The CDR3 has 14 residues. V lost 5 bases, J lost 1 base, and 8 bases lay in between. The germline V gene encodes CDR1 SNHLY and CDR2 FYNNEI. The CDR3 sequence is CASSQGLNTGELFF. CDR3 DNA sequence: TGTGCCAGCAGTCAAGGGCTGAACACCGGGGAGCTGTTTTTT. Together with reference TRBV2 and TRBJ2-2, the CDR3 gives the full variable domain: EPEVTQTPSHQVTQMGQEVILRCVPISNHLYFYWYRQILGQKVEFLVSFYNNEISEKSEIFDDQFSVERPDGSNFTLKIRSTKLEDSAMYFCASSQGLNTGELFFGEGSRLTVL.

This clonotype was seen more than once but under ten times. The chain links TRBV14 to TRBJ2-2; no firm D call. The V end lost 8 bases, the J end lost 10 bases, and 5 bases lay between the germline ends. Germline CDR1 and CDR2: SGHDN and FVKESK. The CDR3 totals 9 residues. The CDR3 sequence: CASQEELFF. For the CDR3, the DNA is TGTGCCAGCCAAGAGGAGCTGTTTTTT.

This clonotype was seen more than once but under ten times. The CDR3 here is CASRGLASTGELFF. In nucleotides, the CDR3 is TGTGCCAGCAGAGGATTAGCGAGCACCGGGGAGCTGTTTTTT. The chain is built from TRBV25-1 and TRBJ2-2, with D perhaps matching TRBD2 (5 bases). The V gene lost 6 bases and the J gene lost 4 bases, with 12 bases spanning the gap. Germline V CDR1 and CDR2: MGHDK, SYGVNS. The CDR3 loop spans 14 amino acids. The whole variable domain, remainder taken from reference TRBV25-1 and TRBJ2-2, is EADIYQTPRYLVIGTGKKITLECSQTMGHDKMYWYQQDPGMELHLIHYSYGVNSTEKGDLSSESTVSRIRTEHFPLTLESARPSHTSQYLCASRGLASTGELFFGEGSRLTVL.

The rearrangement joins TRBV4-2 to TRBJ1-1, with TRBD1 matching 9 bases. V gave up 1 base and J gave up 4 bases; unmatched junction bases: 10. The CDR3 extends over 17 amino acids. The germline V gene has CDR1 LGHNA and CDR2 YNFKEQ. The CDR3 reads CASSQVAGQGTTTEAFF. The CDR3 DNA is TGTGCCAGCAGCCAAGTAGCCGGACAGGGGACGACCACTGAAGCTTTCTTT.

The table lists this clonotype with many counts. The chain links TRBV28 to TRBJ2-1; 10 bases line up with TRBD2. The germline V gene encodes CDR1 MDHEN and CDR2 SYDVKM. CDR3 size: 16 residues. V trimming: 4 bases; J trimming: 8 bases; junction bases outside the gene matches: 11. The CDR3 sequence: CASSSLRAGGRDEQFF. CDR3 bases: TGTGCCAGCAGTTCCCTAAGAGCGGGGGGGCGAGATGAGCAGTTCTTC. Full variable domain (missing parts from reference TRBV28 and TRBJ2-1): DVKVTQSSRYLVKRTGEKVFLECVQDMDHENMFWYRQDPGLGLRLIYFSYDVKMKEKGDIPEGYSVSREKKERFSLILESASTNQTSMYLCASSSLRAGGRDEQFFGPGTRLTVL.